The entry below gives a single TCR beta chain sequence along with its context. Antigen specificity is unknown. This CDR3 has 14 amino acids. V lost 10 bases and J lost 11, with 24 bases in between. Germline CDR1 and CDR2: SNHLY and FYNNEI. The data stem from a study of T cell responses to AZD1222 COVID-19 vaccine. Generated by immunoSEQ multiplex PCR, the TCRdb table keeps only in-frame clones and is missing some. The data show about 93,000 clones, approximately 89% seen once. Study-wide findings and caveats: There were repertoire samples only from the period after the peak T cell response. Nearly half of spike-specific TCRs reportedly go after variant regions that carry no mutations. In a largely white British group with more females than males, clonal diversity was possibly underestimated.

The material was peripheral blood, obtained on day 0 of AZD1222 vaccination. The rearrangement uses TRBV2 and TRBJ1-3; D unclear. The clonotype comes from an adult in good health. The CDR3: CATLGVGRGKSIYF. The CDR3 bases are TGTGCCACCCTGGGTGTGGGCCGCGGAAAGTCCATATATTTT.